One sample yielded the 26 T cell receptor beta chains listed below, sequenced in a study of shared clonotypes between healthy human individuals. Assay used: immunoSEQ multiplex PCR; TCRdb lists only in-frame clones, some missing. This sample has hundreds of thousands of clones; 95% to 98% occur once, and the top ten carry approximately 0.3%. CD45RO-negative CD8 cells positively selected for CCR7 made up the naive population, which excluded terminally differentiated effector memory CD45RA+ cells. Sequenced sample: naive CD8+ T cells sorted from blood. These receptors were collected from a man younger than 45 in good health.

This clone has just one count. The V call is TRBV9, the J call TRBJ2-7; the match to TRBD1 covers 7 bases. Trimming cost V 0 bases and J 0 bases; bases outside gene matches: 6. Germline loops: CDR1 SGDLS, CDR2 YYNGEE. This CDR3 is built from 16 residues. The CDR3, as DNA: TGTGCCAGCAGCGTAGTCGGACAGGAGAGCTCCTACGAGCAGTACTTC. Translation gives CASSVVGQESSYEQYF.

This sequence joins TRBV4-1 and TRBJ2-7; 8 nucleotides align to TRBD2. This CDR3 is 14 amino acids long. Unmatched junction bases numbered 6, after V lost 1 base and J lost 7 bases. The germline gives CDR1 MGHRA, CDR2 YSYEKL. The CDR3 loop reads CASSQAAGVREQYF. For the CDR3, the DNA is TGCGCCAGCAGCCAAGCAGCGGGAGTTCGAGAGCAGTACTTC.

For the CDR3, the DNA is TGCGCCAGCAGCCTAAGGGAGCCAATTATCACCGGGGAGCTGTTTTTT. Residues: CASSLREPIITGELFF. The chain uses TRBV4-1 and TRBJ2-2, with D maybe TRBD2 (5 bases). The CDR3 extends over 16 amino acids. The V and J ends lost 4 bases and 4 bases respectively, with 16 bases between them. In germline, CDR1 is MGHRA, CDR2 YSYEKL.

The chain joins TRBV7-8 to TRBJ1-1; D not certain. Germline loops: CDR1 SGHVS, CDR2 FQNEAQ. The V gene lost 5 bases and the J gene lost 3 bases, with 4 bases spanning the gap. This CDR3 has 11 residues. CDR3 nucleotide sequence: TGTGCCAGCAGCCGTTACACTGAAGCTTTCTTT. Protein product: CASSRYTEAFF. Filled out from reference TRBV7-8 and TRBJ1-1, the complete variable domain reads GAGVSQSPRYKVAKRGQDVALRCDPISGHVSLFWYQQALGQGPEFLTYFQNEAQLDKSGLPSDRFFAERPEGSVSTLKIQRTQQEDSAVYLCASSRYTEAFFGQGTRLTVV.

V usage is TRBV6-5 and J usage is TRBJ2-1, with a tentative D call TRBD2 (6 bases). Deletions cut 7 bases from V and 2 bases from J, with 15 bases between. The CDR3 covers 15 residues. Germline V gene lookup returns CDR1 MNHEY and CDR2 SVGAGI. CDR3 DNA: TGTGCCAGCACCCCCACTAGCTCCCCCTACAATGAGCAGTTCTTC. It encodes CASTPTSSPYNEQFF.

V usage is TRBV10-3 and J usage is TRBJ1-1; D might be TRBD1 (6 bases). Germline V gene sequence: CDR1 ENHRY, CDR2 SYGVKD. Trimming took 5 bases from V and 0 from J, leaving 22 bases between them. The CDR3 is made up of 18 amino acids. This CDR3 reads CAISKPNQGKNVNTEAFF. The CDR3 nucleotides are TGTGCCATCAGTAAGCCAAACCAGGGGAAGAATGTGAACACTGAAGCTTTCTTT.

This chain's CDR3 is CAAKAGTSSYEQYF. CDR3 nucleotides: TGTGCCGCCAAAGCGGGAACAAGCTCCTACGAGCAGTACTTC. The chain has TRBV10-3 and TRBJ2-7; 7 nucleotides match TRBD2. The CDR3 covers 14 residues. Germline CDR1 reads ENHRY; CDR2 reads SYGVKD. Trimming removed 11 bases from V and 0 bases from J; junction bases left unmatched: 10.

The chain is built from TRBV6-5 and TRBJ2-2, with 9 bases fitting TRBD1. Unmatched junction bases numbered 5, after V lost 2 bases and J lost 7 bases. Germline V CDR1 and CDR2: MNHEY, SVGAGI. This CDR3 spans 15 amino acids. CDR3 sequence reads: CASSYAGTGIGELFF. The CDR3 DNA is TGTGCCAGCAGTTACGCCGGGACAGGGATCGGGGAGCTGTTTTTT.

The V gene is TRBV5-5, the J gene TRBJ2-7; D is perhaps TRBD1 (5 bases). The CDR3 is made up of 12 amino acids. V dropped 0 bases and J dropped 6 bases, with 7 bases sitting between them. In germline, CDR1 is SGHKS, CDR2 YYEKEE (reference sequence). CDR3 in amino acids: CASSLAGFEQYF. For the CDR3, the DNA is TGTGCCAGCAGCTTGGCAGGGTTCGAGCAGTACTTC.

The chain is built from TRBV27 and TRBJ2-1; 14 nucleotides line up with TRBD2. V shed 4 bases and J 12 bases; nucleotides not matched to a gene: 17. The CDR3 extends over 18 amino acids. CDR1 and CDR2 from the germline V gene are MNHEY and SMNVEV (reference sequence). CDR3 DNA: TGTGCCAGCAGTTCTGGGGGTTCCGGACTAGCGGGAGGAGCGGTGCAGTTCTTC. Translation: CASSSGGSGLAGGAVQFF.

This chain connects TRBV27 to TRBJ2-7; D ambiguous. V was pared by 8 bases and J by 5 bases, with 19 bases between. The CDR3 runs 14 residues. Germline CDR1 reads MNHEY; CDR2 reads SMNVEV (reference sequence). Here the CDR3 DNA reads TGTGCCAGCCTCACGAGGTTTGCCCCGAACGAGCAGTACTTC. This sequence encodes CASLTRFAPNEQYF.

J is TRBJ2-3 and V is TRBV5-5; 9 bases align to TRBD1. Germline V gene lookup returns CDR1 SGHKS and CDR2 YYEKEE (reference sequence). V gave up 3 bases and J gave up 3 bases; unmatched junction bases: 5. This CDR3 is built from 15 residues. The CDR3 DNA is TGTGCCAGCAGCTGGAGGGACAGGGTGACAGATACGCAGTATTTT. It translates to CASSWRDRVTDTQYF.

This clone was seen only a few times. The chain recombines TRBV27 with TRBJ2-1, with 10 bases fitting TRBD2. This CDR3 has 14 residues. CDR1 is MNHEY and CDR2 is SMNVEV in the germline V gene (reference sequence). V gave up 6 bases and J gave up 7 bases; unmatched junction bases: 6. This CDR3 is CASSLAGVGNEQFF. In DNA, the CDR3 is TGTGCCAGCAGCCTAGCGGGAGTAGGTAATGAGCAGTTCTTC.

The DNA for the CDR3 is TGTGCCAGCAGGGGACAGGGCAGTCAGCCCCAGCATTTT. This encodes CASRGQGSQPQHF. This chain connects TRBV6-1 to TRBJ1-5, with TRBD1 matching over 9 bases. The CDR3 sequence is 13 residues long. Looked up from germline, CDR1 is MNHNS and CDR2 is SASEGT. The ends lost 6 bases at V and 6 bases at J; junction bases unmatched: 3.

The rearrangement uses TRBV7-3 and TRBJ2-1; D may be TRBD1 (6 bases). CDR3 length: 12 residues. Germline CDR1 and CDR2: SGHTA and FQGTGA. Trimming removed 4 bases from V and 7 bases from J, with 8 bases in between. The CDR3 sequence is CASSSTGNEQFF. In DNA, the CDR3 is TGTGCCAGCAGCTCTACAGGGAATGAGCAGTTCTTC.

The chain recombines TRBV28 with TRBJ1-1, with 7 bases identical to TRBD1. The CDR3 covers 15 residues. The germline V gene encodes CDR1 MDHEN and CDR2 SYDVKM. With 6 bases clipped from V and 6 bases from J, the junction kept 13 bases outside the gene matches. The CDR3 bases are TGTGCCAGCAGACGGCCGGGACAGTTGGTGCCTGAAGCTTTCTTT. It translates to CASRRPGQLVPEAFF.

J is TRBJ2-5 and V is TRBV2, with 12 bases that match TRBD2. J lost 2 bases, V lost 1 base, and 5 bases had no gene match. Germline V gives CDR1 SNHLY, CDR2 FYNNEI. The CDR3 is made up of 17 amino acids. The CDR3 protein is CASSEGTSGIAQETQYF. The CDR3 bases are TGTGCCAGCAGTGAAGGGACTAGCGGGATCGCTCAAGAGACCCAGTACTTC.

V is TRBV19 and J is TRBJ2-3; the match to TRBD2 covers 7 bases. There are 12 residues in the CDR3. Per the germline V gene, CDR1 is LNHDA and CDR2 is SQIVND (reference sequence). Unmatched junction bases numbered 1, after V lost 6 bases and J lost 4 bases. Here the CDR3 DNA reads TGTGCCAGTAGAACTAGCGCAGATACGCAGTATTTT. Encoded protein: CASRTSADTQYF.

A single count supports this clone. Distinct nucleotide sequences in the sample also encode this CDR3. This chain links TRBV27 with TRBJ1-2; unclear D gene. Looked up from germline, CDR1 is MNHEY and CDR2 is SMNVEV (reference sequence). V was shortened by 0 bases and J by 3 bases, with 5 bases between the two germline ends. CDR3 length equals 13 residues. CDR3 residues: CASSLSGHYGYTF. The DNA for the CDR3 is TGTGCCAGCAGTTTATCAGGGCACTATGGCTACACCTTC.

The chain joins TRBV7-2 to TRBJ2-7, with a tentative D call TRBD2 (6 bases). V was shortened by 9 bases and J by 5 bases, with 14 bases between the two germline ends. Germline values: CDR1 SGHTA, CDR2 FQGNSA. CDR3 size: 12 residues. Here the CDR3 DNA reads TGTGCCAGAGGAGGGAGCGGTAACGAGCAGTACTTC. Its translation: CARGGSGNEQYF.

V is TRBV27 and J is TRBJ2-3; TRBD1 matches at 8 bases. Per germline, CDR1 MNHEY and CDR2 SMNVEV (reference sequence). V shed 1 base and J 5 bases; nucleotides not matched to a gene: 5. CDR3 size: 15 residues. The CDR3 nucleotides read TGTGCCAGCAGTTTATATATCACAGGGGGAGATACGCAGTATTTT. Amino acids: CASSLYITGGDTQYF.

This chain joins TRBV2 and TRBJ1-2, with TRBD1 matching 11 bases. Germline values: CDR1 SNHLY, CDR2 FYNNEI. Trimming cost V 5 bases and J 6 bases; bases outside gene matches: 5. The CDR3 contains 14 residues. CDR3 nucleotides: TGTGCCAGCAGTCCCGGGACAGGGGGGGATGGCTACACCTTC. Translating it yields CASSPGTGGDGYTF. The full variable domain, completed using reference TRBV2 and TRBJ1-2, is EPEVTQTPSHQVTQMGQEVILRCVPISNHLYFYWYRQILGQKVEFLVSFYNNEISEKSEIFDDQFSVERPDGSNFTLKIRSTKLEDSAMYFCASSPGTGGDGYTFGSGTRLTVV.

This chain uses TRBV11-2 with TRBJ2-3, with unresolved D. This CDR3 has 14 amino acids. Germline assignment: CDR1 SGHAT and CDR2 FQNNGV. Trimming removed 5 bases from V and 0 bases from J, with 9 bases in between. CDR3 DNA: TGTGCCAGCAGCCCCCTCTATAGCACAGATACGCAGTATTTT. This translates into CASSPLYSTDTQYF.

The chain recombines TRBV4-1 with TRBJ2-6; D unresolved. CDR1 MGHRA and CDR2 YSYEKL come from the germline V gene. V was shortened by 1 base and J by 4 bases, with 8 bases between the two germline ends. The CDR3 spans 15 residues. The CDR3 DNA follows: TGCGCCAGCAGCCAAGGGTTTGCAGGGGCCAACGTCCTGACTTTC. This gives the protein CASSQGFAGANVLTF.

The chain uses TRBV27 and TRBJ2-7; D not resolved. This CDR3 is built from 15 residues. Trimming took off 0 bases at V and 0 bases at J, with 9 bases between the two ends. CDR1 is MNHEY and CDR2 is SMNVEV in the germline V gene (reference sequence). The CDR3 DNA sequence: TGTGCCAGCAGTTTATCGAGTAGGACCTCCTACGAGCAGTACTTC. Its translation: CASSLSSRTSYEQYF.

Here the CDR3 DNA reads TGCGCCAGCAGCCAAGTGCTAGCGGGAGGTGACGAGCAGTACTTC. It yields the protein CASSQVLAGGDEQYF. This sequence joins TRBV4-1 and TRBJ2-7; 11 bases align to TRBD2. V shed 1 base and J 5 bases; nucleotides not matched to a gene: 4. The CDR3 runs to 15 residues. CDR1 MGHRA and CDR2 YSYEKL come from the germline V gene.